This record concerns one T cell receptor beta chain sequence. This record comes from a study of cytomegalovirus exposure and HLA in healthy donors. CDR3 length: 12 amino acids. Germline values: CDR1 SGHTA, CDR2 FQGTGA. Trimming took off 2 bases at V and 10 bases at J, with 9 bases between the two ends. With 60 Vbeta and 13 Jbeta primers, the PCR was carried out. Sequencing was performed with immunoSEQ multiplex PCR; in TCRdb, only in-frame clones are kept and a portion is missing. Here the sample spans roughly 100,000 clones, 79% being singletons. Donors were nominally healthy when sampled, though unrecorded immune exposures were likely.

Sequenced: PBMCs. The TCR comes from a middle-aged man in good health and CMV-seropositive. The V gene is TRBV7-3, the J gene TRBJ2-1, with D maybe TRBD1 (5 bases). The CDR3 region is CASSLPAGEQFF. The CDR3 DNA reads as TGTGCCAGCAGCTTACCCGCAGGGGAGCAGTTCTTC.